This T cell receptor (beta chain) was retrieved from a study of CD8+CD57+ T cells in acquired aplastic anemia. Study summary: The DNA of sorted CD4+ and CD8+ cells averaged 3.2 ug.

TCR beta VDJ and CDR3 profiles were obtained from a genomic DNA template. MiXCR, applied by TCRdb to the reads, yields one record per CDR3 protein. Of 200,000 to 250,000 distinct CDR3 sequences listed, approximately 35% are singletons. The CDR3 runs to 13 residues. The V end was cut by 3 bases, the J end by 1 base, with 7 bases between. Germline V gives CDR1 SGDLS, CDR2 YYNGEE. This clonotype was observed many times. The chain combines TRBV9 with TRBJ1-2; the D gene is possibly TRBD1 (5 bases). Sequencing used sorted CD4+, CD8+, or CD8+CD57+ T cells (not recorded which) from PBMCs. This TCR came from a human donor in good health, serving as a control. CDR3 sequence: CASSGQYNYGYTF. CDR3 coding DNA: TGTGCCAGCAGCGGACAGTATAACTATGGCTACACCTTC.